The 24 T cell receptor beta chains presented below share a single source sample, sequenced in a study of blood T cell repertoires in COVID-19. Measured with immunoSEQ multiplex PCR; TCRdb has only the in-frame clones, and not every one. The data contain roughly 150,000 clones, around four fifths of them singletons. Specimen: PBMCs or T cells enriched from blood (not recorded which). The source is a woman aged 40 to 55 who had recovered from COVID-19.

This clone was seen more than once but under ten times. The rearrangement links TRBV24-1 to TRBJ1-6; no reliable D call. V was shortened by 3 bases and J by 7 bases, with 9 bases between the two germline ends. The CDR3 contains 14 residues. Germline CDR1 reads KGHDR; CDR2 reads SFDVKD. The CDR3 DNA reads as TGTGCCACCAGTGATCTAACGGGGAATTCACCCCTCCACTTT. It codes for CATSDLTGNSPLHF.

This chain links TRBV7-9 with TRBJ1-5, with D tentatively TRBD1 (5 bases). Germline V gives CDR1 SEHNR, CDR2 FQNEAQ (reference sequence). Deletions cut 4 bases from V and 3 bases from J, with 13 bases between. The CDR3 has 15 residues. This CDR3 is CASSSVGGNNQPQHF. In nucleotides, the CDR3 is TGTGCCAGCAGCTCAGTGGGGGGTAACAATCAGCCCCAGCATTTT.

Concerning this clone: The identical CDR3 is also encoded by other nucleotide sequences in the sample. This chain joins TRBV5-4 and TRBJ1-1, with D possibly matching TRBD1 (6 bases). Germline V gene lookup returns CDR1 SGHNT and CDR2 YYREEE (reference sequence). This CDR3 spans 13 amino acids. The germline V and J ends were trimmed by 4 bases and 4 bases, with 11 bases remaining between them. CDR3 in DNA: TGTGCCAGCAGCCTACAGGGAGCCACTGAAGCTTTCTTT. Its protein is CASSLQGATEAFF. The variable domain in full, with the rest retrieved from reference TRBV5-4 and TRBJ1-1, is ETGVTQSPTHLIKTRGQQVTLRCSSQSGHNTVSWYQQALGQGPQFIFQYYREEENGRGNFPPRFSGLQFPNYSSELNVNALELDDSALYLCASSLQGATEAFFGQGTRLTVV.

The V call is TRBV29-1, the J call TRBJ1-2; perhaps TRBD1 as D (6 bases). This CDR3 comprises 18 residues. Germline V gene sequence: CDR1 SQVTM, CDR2 ANQGSEA. V was cut by 0 bases and J by 4 bases, with 24 bases left in between. The CDR3 DNA sequence: TGCAGCGTTGAAGATCTTCGAGATTGGTACACAGGGAGCTATGGCTACACCTTC. The encoded protein is CSVEDLRDWYTGSYGYTF.

V gene TRBV2 combines with J gene TRBJ1-5, with 10 bases matching TRBD1. The CDR3 is 15 amino acids. J gave up 7 bases and V 4 bases, and 7 bases lay outside the gene matches. From germline, CDR1 is SNHLY and CDR2 FYNNEI. CDR3 sequence reads: CASSVMGQGSQPQHF. The CDR3 nucleotides are TGTGCCAGCAGTGTGATGGGACAGGGGAGCCAGCCCCAGCATTTT.

The genes are TRBV6-5 and TRBJ1-2; the match to TRBD1 covers 10 bases. Germline V gene data show CDR1 as MNHEY and CDR2 as SVGAGI. The trim removed 7 bases at V and 7 bases at J, leaving 9 bases unmatched. This CDR3 comprises 14 residues. The CDR3 here is CASTPLRDRGGYTF. DNA of the CDR3: TGTGCCAGCACCCCGTTGAGGGACAGGGGTGGCTACACCTTC.

The V and J genes are TRBV15 and TRBJ1-2; D unclear. Germline V lookup: CDR1 LNHNV, CDR2 YYDKDF (reference sequence). The V gene lost 3 bases and the J gene lost 7 bases, with 15 bases spanning the gap. The CDR3 runs to 14 residues. The CDR3: CATSSSSEGGGYTF. In nucleotides, the CDR3 is TGTGCCACCAGCAGCAGCAGCGAGGGAGGTGGCTACACCTTC.

The chain recombines TRBV27 with TRBJ2-1; 13 bases line up with TRBD2. The V gene's germline CDR1 is MNHEY and CDR2 SMNVEV (reference sequence). V lost 2 bases and J lost 1; bases outside the gene matches: 8. This CDR3 is 19 amino acids long. Here the CDR3 reads CASSLIPTSGGVSYNEQFF. CDR3 DNA: TGTGCCAGCAGTTTAATCCCTACTAGCGGGGGGGTATCCTACAATGAGCAGTTCTTC.

This clone was seen many times. The gene calls are TRBV15 and TRBJ1-1, with a tentative D call TRBD1 (6 bases). The CDR3 has 14 residues. The germline gives CDR1 LNHNV, CDR2 YYDKDF (reference sequence). V was cut by 5 bases and J by 10 bases, with 20 bases left in between. The CDR3 nucleotides read TGTGCCACCAGCCGCTCAACTCCAGGGGTAGTAGCTTTCTTT. This translates into CATSRSTPGVVAFF.

The CDR3 DNA reads TGTGCCAGCAGCTTAGATACTTATACGCAGTATTTT. The encoded protein is CASSLDTYTQYF. This chain uses TRBV11-2 with TRBJ2-3, with D unclear. CDR1 is SGHAT and CDR2 is FQNNGV in the germline V gene. The CDR3 has 12 residues. Trimming took off 0 bases at V and 7 bases at J, with 5 bases between the two ends.

This sequence joins TRBV4-1 and TRBJ2-1, with D maybe TRBD1 (5 bases). The CDR3 spans 15 residues. Germline V CDR1 and CDR2: MGHRA, YSYEKL. V lost 2 bases and J 8 bases, leaving 16 bases between the germline ends. For the CDR3, the DNA is TGCGCCAGCAGCCAATGGGGCCCTCCGGCCCATGAGCAGTTCTTC. Translation gives CASSQWGPPAHEQFF.

CDR3 loop: CASSLMGPSATGEQFF. The CDR3 bases are TGTGCCAGCAGCTTAATGGGCCCTAGCGCCACGGGCGAGCAGTTCTTC. This chain uses TRBV7-3 with TRBJ2-1; TRBD2 might be the D (6 bases). V lost 1 base, J lost 10 bases, and 20 bases lay in between. This CDR3 has 16 amino acids. Germline CDR1 reads SGHTA; CDR2 reads FQGTGA. Variable domain in full (rest from reference TRBV7-3 and TRBJ2-1): GAGVSQTPSNKVTEKGKYVELRCDPISGHTALYWYRQSLGQGPEFLIYFQGTGAADDSGLPNDRFFAVRPEGSVSTLKIQRTERGDSAVYLCASSLMGPSATGEQFFGPGTRLTVL.

This chain connects TRBV12-3 or TRBV12-4 to TRBJ1-3; no firm D call. This CDR3 contains 13 residues. V was shortened by 4 bases and J by 0 bases, with 4 bases between the two germline ends. In DNA, the CDR3 is TGTGCCAGCAGTTACTTCTCTGGAAACACCATATATTTT. It codes for CASSYFSGNTIYF.

The chain couples TRBV9 to TRBJ2-1, with 14 bases that match TRBD2. From germline, CDR1 is SGDLS and CDR2 YYNGEE. This CDR3 spans 17 amino acids. V shed 4 bases and J 6 bases; nucleotides not matched to a gene: 9. CDR3 in amino acids: CASSPETSGRAGNEQFF. CDR3 DNA sequence: TGTGCCAGCAGCCCAGAGACTAGCGGGAGGGCCGGCAATGAGCAGTTCTTC. The whole variable domain, filled in from reference TRBV9 and TRBJ2-1, reads DSGVTQTPKHLITATGQRVTLRCSPRSGDLSVYWYQQSLDQGLQFLIQYYNGEERAKGNILERFSAQQFPDLHSELNLSSLELGDSALYFCASSPETSGRAGNEQFFGPGTRLTVL.

This clone has a handful of counts. CDR3 in amino acids: CASSSLDSLEKLFF. CDR3 in DNA: TGTGCCAGCTCCTCCCTGGACAGTCTCGAAAAACTGTTTTTT. The chain joins TRBV27 to TRBJ1-4; possible D gene TRBD1, 6 bases. V lost 8 bases and J 8 bases, leaving 18 bases between the germline ends. Germline V lookup: CDR1 MNHEY, CDR2 SMNVEV (reference sequence). This CDR3 is 14 amino acids long.

This clone was observed once. The chain combines TRBV29-1 with TRBJ1-4; a weak D match, TRBD1 (5 bases). The CDR3 covers 14 residues. V was cut by 4 bases and J by 4 bases, with 13 bases left in between. CDR1 is SQVTM, CDR2 ANQGSEA, per germline. The CDR3 region has the DNA TGCAGCGTTGTGATTCGGGGGTTTAATGAAAAACTGTTTTTT. Residues: CSVVIRGFNEKLFF.

V and J are TRBV24-1 and TRBJ2-2; D is undetermined. Deletions cut 6 bases from V and 6 bases from J, with 7 bases between. From germline, CDR1 is KGHDR and CDR2 SFDVKD. This CDR3 has 12 amino acids. The CDR3 DNA reads TGTGCCACCAGTTCCCTAGCCGGGGAGCTGTTTTTT. It is translated as CATSSLAGELFF.

This clone showed up just a few times. V gene TRBV10-3 combines with J gene TRBJ2-2; D perhaps matches TRBD2 (6 bases). Trimming pared 3 bases from V and 0 bases from J, leaving 8 bases between. The CDR3 has 15 amino acids. Per the germline V gene, CDR1 is ENHRY and CDR2 is SYGVKD. The CDR3 DNA sequence: TGTGCCATCAGTGAACGCGGGACGAACACCGGGGAGCTGTTTTTT. Translated, it gives CAISERGTNTGELFF.

The V call is TRBV30, the J call TRBJ1-5, with a possible D match to TRBD1 (6 bases). The CDR3 contains 14 residues. Germline CDR1 reads GTSNPN; CDR2 reads SVGIG (reference sequence). Trimming stripped 2 bases from V and 5 bases from J, with 13 bases between. The CDR3: CAWSSKGGDQPQHF. The DNA for the CDR3 is TGTGCCTGGAGTTCAAAAGGGGGGGATCAGCCCCAGCATTTT.

This sequence joins TRBV9 and TRBJ1-1; 9 bases align to TRBD1. CDR1 is SGDLS, CDR2 YYNGEE, per germline. This CDR3 spans 15 amino acids. Germline trimming cut 0 bases from V and 4 bases from J; bases unmatched to any gene: 4. CDR3 sequence: CASSVAGQGGTEAFF. The CDR3 nucleotides are TGTGCCAGCAGCGTAGCGGGACAGGGCGGCACTGAAGCTTTCTTT.

This chain uses TRBV2 with TRBJ1-3; D is uncertain. The germline V and J ends were trimmed by 4 bases and 0 bases, with 10 bases remaining between them. This CDR3 has 15 residues. Germline CDR1 and CDR2: SNHLY and FYNNEI. CDR3 bases: TGTGCCAGCAGTGTCACTCCTCGCTCTGGAAACACCATATATTTT. It encodes CASSVTPRSGNTIYF.

This clone showed up just a few times. CDR3 nucleotides: TGTGCCATCCAGCTAGCGGGAGGGCCTAAGCAGTTCTTC. It yields the protein CAIQLAGGPKQFF. The chain joins TRBV10-3 to TRBJ2-1; 12 nucleotides line up with TRBD2. V was pared by 8 bases and J by 11 bases, with 7 bases of the junction left unmatched. The CDR3 contains 13 residues. In germline, CDR1 is ENHRY, CDR2 SYGVKD.

The chain combines TRBV21-1 with TRBJ2-1; the table names TRBD2, a call not compared with the DNA. TRBV21-1 has pseudogene status. The CDR3 consists of 9 residues. The CDR3 here is CAPGNEQFF. The CDR3 nucleotides are TGTGCACCGGGGAATGAGCAGTTCTTC.

This chain links TRBV27 with TRBJ2-1; D may be TRBD1 (5 bases). The germline V and J ends were trimmed by 3 bases and 8 bases, with 17 bases remaining between them. The germline V gene has CDR1 MNHEY and CDR2 SMNVEV (reference sequence). The CDR3 has 15 residues. The CDR3 loop is CASSFARAVIDEQFF. CDR3 coding DNA: TGTGCCAGCAGTTTTGCCAGGGCTGTTATAGATGAGCAGTTCTTC.